The 10 T cell receptor beta chains below were found in one sample sequenced in a study of blood T cell repertoires in COVID-19. Here immunoSEQ multiplex PCR was the method, and the copy in TCRdb shows in-frame clones only, minus some. The data contain a few hundred thousand clones, 80% of them singletons. Sequences were obtained from peripheral blood. The receptors were sampled from a woman in her 70s with acute or convalescent COVID-19.

The gene calls are TRBV2 and TRBJ1-4; D may be TRBD1 (6 bases). CDR1 is SNHLY, CDR2 FYNNEI, per germline. The CDR3 contains 15 residues. V lost 6 bases, J lost 3 bases, and 14 bases lay in between. In DNA, the CDR3 is TGTGCCAGCAGCAATATAGGGGGGGCTAATGAAAAACTGTTTTTT. Its protein product is CASSNIGGANEKLFF.

The chain links TRBV5-1 to TRBJ1-1; 8 bases line up with TRBD1. This CDR3 comprises 14 residues. Germline-derived CDR1 and CDR2 are SGHRS and YFSETQ. The trim removed 4 bases at V and 4 bases at J, leaving 6 bases unmatched. The CDR3 loop is CASSPQTGGTEAFF. In DNA form, the CDR3 reads TGCGCCAGCAGCCCGCAAACAGGGGGCACTGAAGCTTTCTTT.

This rearrangement joins TRBV30 to TRBJ1-1; TRBD1 might be the D (5 bases). Trimming removed 5 bases at V and 1 base at J, with 14 bases between. This CDR3 is built from 14 residues. Germline V gives CDR1 GTSNPN, CDR2 SVGIG (reference sequence). CDR3 sequence reads: CAWVGGVGNTEAFF. The CDR3 DNA follows: TGTGCCTGGGTTGGAGGGGTGGGGAACACTGAAGCTTTCTTT.

This clone has more than one count but fewer than ten. CDR3 coding DNA: TGTGCCAGCAGCGCCCTAAGCTATGGCTACACCTTC. This sequence encodes CASSALSYGYTF. V gene TRBV9 combines with J gene TRBJ1-2; D call uncertain. The V gene lost 3 bases and the J gene lost 4 bases, with 7 bases spanning the gap. This CDR3 region has 12 residues. CDR1 and CDR2 from the germline V gene are SGDLS and YYNGEE.

As regards this clone: At the DNA level, this CDR3 is encoded by other sequences in the same sample as well. The chain carries TRBV5-1 and TRBJ2-1; tentative D call: TRBD1 (6 bases). Germline lookup yields CDR1 SGHRS and CDR2 YFSETQ. This CDR3 has 14 amino acids. V dropped 0 bases and J dropped 4 bases, with 8 bases sitting between them. CDR3 amino acids: CASSLGQAYNEQFF. CDR3 coding DNA: TGCGCCAGCAGCTTGGGACAGGCTTACAATGAGCAGTTCTTC.

This sequence joins TRBV18 and TRBJ2-5; possible D gene TRBD1, 5 bases. Germline V gene data show CDR1 as KGHSH and CDR2 as LQKENI. The CDR3 totals 16 residues. The V and J ends lost 2 bases and 0 bases respectively, with 13 bases between them. CDR3 residues: CASSPFIQGYQETQYF. The CDR3, as DNA: TGTGCCAGCTCACCATTTATTCAGGGTTACCAAGAGACCCAGTACTTC.

The V gene is TRBV12-3 or TRBV12-4, the J gene TRBJ1-3; D is unresolved. Trimming pared 7 bases from V and 5 bases from J, leaving 12 bases between. The CDR3 is 13 residues long. The CDR3 region is CASTPNDRNTIYF. In DNA form, the CDR3 reads TGTGCCAGCACCCCTAATGATAGAAACACCATATATTTT.

The CDR3 nucleotides are TGTGCCAGCTCTCCCGGGGATACCTACAATGAGCAGTTCTTC. Translation: CASSPGDTYNEQFF. V usage is TRBV18 and J usage is TRBJ2-1; possible D gene TRBD2, 5 bases. V was clipped by 6 bases and J by 2 bases, with 11 bases between them. Germline CDR1 reads KGHSH; CDR2 reads LQKENI. The CDR3 totals 14 residues.

The chain recombines TRBV6-4 with TRBJ2-3; weak D call: TRBD1 (6 bases). V gave up 0 bases and J gave up 4 bases, with 8 bases separating them. The CDR3 totals 14 residues. Germline V gene data show CDR1 as MRHNA and CDR2 as SNTAGT. The CDR3 DNA reads TGTGCCAGCAGTGACTCGAGGGGGTCAGATACGCAGTATTTT. The encoded protein is CASSDSRGSDTQYF.

The chain uses TRBV12-2 and TRBJ1-1. TRBV12-2 is annotated as a pseudogene. The CDR3 has 20 amino acids. The CDR3 protein is CASRLASGQESGMRDTEAFF. The CDR3 nucleotides read TGTGCAAGTCGCTTAGCTAGCGGGCAGGAGAGTGGTATGCGGGACACTGAAGCTTTCTTT.